Presented here are 20 T cell receptor beta chains from one specimen sequenced in a study of beta chain features in type 1 diabetes. Sequencing targeted expressed TCRB transcripts, as all isolated RNA had been reverse transcribed. Measured with immunoSEQ multiplex PCR; TCRdb has only the in-frame clones, and not every one. This sample has nearly 250,000 clones, with approximately 14% found just once. Material for sequencing was naive CD4+ T cells from blood. These receptors were obtained from a woman between 35 and 50 years old in good health.

This clone was observed a handful of times. The chain combines TRBV7-9 with TRBJ1-6, with TRBD1 identical over 11 bases. Unmatched junction bases numbered 2, after V lost 3 bases and J lost 10 bases. The CDR3 length is 14 residues. Germline loops: CDR1 SEHNR, CDR2 FQNEAQ (reference sequence). The CDR3 is CASSLGQGDSPLHF. For the CDR3, the DNA is TGTGCCAGCAGCTTGGGACAGGGGGACTCACCCCTCCACTTT. Full variable domain (rest looked up from reference TRBV7-9 and TRBJ1-6): DTGVSQNPRHKITKRGQNVTFRCDPISEHNRLYWYRQTLGQGPEFLTYFQNEAQLEKSRLLSDRFSAERPKGSFSTLEIQRTEQGDSAMYLCASSLGQGDSPLHFGNGTRLTVT.

The chain is built from TRBV27 and TRBJ1-6; TRBD1 matches at 9 bases. The germline V gene encodes CDR1 MNHEY and CDR2 SMNVEV (reference sequence). The junction had 6 bases not matched to a gene; V was cut back by 5 bases and J by 10 bases. This CDR3 is 14 amino acids long. The DNA for the CDR3 is TGTGCCAGCAGTATCCGGGACAGGGTATCACCCCTCCACTTT. Its protein product is CASSIRDRVSPLHF.

The chain has TRBV11-3 and TRBJ2-3, with 13 bases fitting TRBD2. The CDR3 is made up of 20 amino acids. The germline V gene encodes CDR1 SGHNT and CDR2 YENEEA. V trimming: 4 bases; J trimming: 2 bases; junction bases outside the gene matches: 15. The CDR3 DNA sequence: TGTGCCAGCAGCTCTCCCGGGGGACTAGCGGGGTCGGACCCCACAGATACGCAGTATTTT. Amino acid sequence: CASSSPGGLAGSDPTDTQYF. The whole variable domain, filled in from reference TRBV11-3 and TRBJ2-3, reads EAGVVQSPRYKIIEKKQPVAFWCNPISGHNTLYWYLQNLGQGPELLIRYENEEAVDDSQLPKDRFSAERLKGVDSTLKIQPAELGDSAVYLCASSSPGGLAGSDPTDTQYFGPGTRLTVL.

The V gene is TRBV10-3, the J gene TRBJ1-2, with D unresolved. This CDR3 is built from 14 residues. Germline-derived CDR1 and CDR2 are ENHRY and SYGVKD. V lost 0 bases and J lost 0, with 5 bases in between. The CDR3 is CAISESGANYGYTF. DNA for the CDR3: TGTGCCATCAGTGAGTCGGGAGCTAACTATGGCTACACCTTC.

The chain employs TRBV6-5 and TRBJ2-2, with D possibly TRBD1 on 5 matching bases. Per germline, CDR1 MNHEY and CDR2 SVGAGI. Trimming shortened V by 10 bases and J by 6 bases, and 21 bases separated the two germline ends. The CDR3 has 15 amino acids. The CDR3 spells CATFFLTGLAGELFF. The DNA for the CDR3 is TGTGCCACCTTTTTTCTAACAGGTTTGGCCGGGGAGCTGTTTTTT.

The rearrangement joins TRBV7-9 to TRBJ2-3; 8 nucleotides align to TRBD2. The CDR3 runs 17 residues. V shed 4 bases and J 2 bases; nucleotides not matched to a gene: 11. In germline, CDR1 is SEHNR, CDR2 FQNEAQ (reference sequence). CDR3 in amino acids: CASSSKGTRRDTDTQYF. DNA for the CDR3: TGTGCCAGCAGCTCCAAAGGGACTAGGAGGGACACAGATACGCAGTATTTT.

This clone was observed a few times. The chain links TRBV9 to TRBJ2-2; D is perhaps TRBD2 (5 bases). The germline CDR1 and CDR2 sequences are SGDLS and YYNGEE. This CDR3 is 15 amino acids long. V was pared by 2 bases and J by 9 bases, with 17 bases between. The CDR3 region is CASSVELERGRELFF. The CDR3 DNA reads TGTGCCAGCAGCGTCGAACTAGAAAGAGGACGGGAGCTGTTTTTT.

As concerns this clone: The same CDR3 also results from other DNA sequences found in this sample. The CDR3 coding sequence is TGTGCCAGCTCACCACAGGGGGCTAATGGCTACACCTTC. It specifies CASSPQGANGYTF. The rearrangement links TRBV18 to TRBJ1-2, with TRBD1 matching over 7 bases. CDR1 and CDR2 from the germline V gene are KGHSH and LQKENI. The length of the CDR3 is 13 residues. The junction had 2 bases not matched to a gene; V was cut back by 1 base and J by 6 bases.

This clone was observed a handful of times. V is TRBV15 and J is TRBJ2-2; D not resolved. Trimming took 3 bases from V and 6 from J, leaving 8 bases between them. The CDR3 is 13 amino acids. Germline V gene data show CDR1 as LNHNV and CDR2 as YYDKDF (reference sequence). The CDR3 region is CATSRIASGELFF. For the CDR3, the DNA is TGTGCCACCAGCAGGATAGCTTCCGGGGAGCTGTTTTTT. Supplemented by reference TRBV15 and TRBJ2-2, the full variable domain reads DAMVIQNPRYQVTQFGKPVTLSCSQTLNHNVMYWYQQKSSQAPKLLFHYYDKDFNNEADTPDNFQSRRPNTSFCFLDIRSPGLGDTAMYLCATSRIASGELFFGEGSRLTVL.

This CDR3 is CASSLLGGQGRNSPLHF. As DNA, the CDR3 is TGTGCCAGCAGCTTACTCGGGGGACAGGGAAGGAATTCACCCCTCCACTTT. The chain is built from TRBV11-2 and TRBJ1-6; 9 bases match TRBD1. The V and J ends lost 2 bases and 7 bases, in that order; junction bases with no gene match: 9. The CDR3 contains 17 residues. From germline, CDR1 is SGHAT and CDR2 FQNNGV.

V gene TRBV27 combines with J gene TRBJ2-5; 11 bases align to TRBD2. This CDR3 spans 18 amino acids. Germline CDR1 is MNHEY and CDR2 is SMNVEV (reference sequence). Trimming cost V 0 bases and J 7 bases; bases outside gene matches: 13. This CDR3 reads CASSLSAGLADPRGTQYF. CDR3 sequence (DNA): TGTGCCAGCAGTTTATCAGCGGGACTAGCGGATCCGCGCGGGACCCAGTACTTC.

The gene calls are TRBV4-1 and TRBJ2-7, with 11 positions matching TRBD1. V trimming: 7 bases; J trimming: 3 bases; junction bases outside the gene matches: 8. Germline V gives CDR1 MGHRA, CDR2 YSYEKL. The CDR3 runs to 15 residues. The CDR3 here is CASTPGQGAIYEQYF. The CDR3 nucleotides read TGCGCCAGCACCCCAGGACAGGGGGCTATCTACGAGCAGTACTTC.

This clone occurred a few times. The chain recombines TRBV6-5 with TRBJ2-7, with TRBD2 matching over 8 bases. V trimming: 7 bases; J trimming: 4 bases; junction bases outside the gene matches: 6. Germline CDR1 reads MNHEY; CDR2 reads SVGAGI. CDR3 length equals 13 residues. The CDR3 DNA reads as TGTGCCAGCACCCCGGGAGGGAAATACGAGCAGTACTTC. This gives the protein CASTPGGKYEQYF.

The rearrangement uses TRBV7-2 and TRBJ2-3, with TRBD2 matching over 9 bases. The V gene's germline CDR1 is SGHTA and CDR2 FQGNSA. The CDR3 loop spans 16 amino acids. The trim removed 5 bases at V and 4 bases at J, leaving 10 bases unmatched. The CDR3 loop reads CASSLVASGVADTQYF. CDR3 coding DNA: TGTGCCAGCAGCCTAGTGGCTAGCGGGGTCGCAGATACGCAGTATTTT.

The chain joins TRBV5-1 to TRBJ2-2; D possibly corresponds to TRBD1 (5 bases). Trimming removed 0 bases at V and 7 bases at J, with 10 bases between. The germline CDR1 and CDR2 sequences are SGHRS and YFSETQ. This CDR3 has 14 amino acids. CDR3 protein: CASSLEVGLGELFF. The DNA for the CDR3 is TGCGCCAGCAGCTTGGAGGTGGGGCTCGGGGAGCTGTTTTTT.

This clone showed up just a few times. V gene TRBV7-2 combines with J gene TRBJ2-1, with 15 bases identical to TRBD2. This CDR3 comprises 17 residues. CDR1 and CDR2 (germline): SGHTA, FQGNSA. J was trimmed by 8 bases and V by 1 base; bases with no gene match: 6. DNA of the CDR3: TGTGCCAGCAGCTTAGGGACTAGCGGGGGGGCCAGGGATGAGCAGTTCTTC. This translates into CASSLGTSGGARDEQFF.

In its sample, this clone was seen a few times. The J gene is TRBJ2-2, the V gene TRBV19, with a possible D match to TRBD2 (5 bases). V was pared by 3 bases and J by 7 bases, with 15 bases between. There are 15 residues in the CDR3. Germline V lookup: CDR1 LNHDA, CDR2 SQIVND (reference sequence). CDR3 in amino acids: CASSIPSFGSGELFF. The DNA of the CDR3 is TGTGCCAGTAGTATCCCATCGTTTGGGAGCGGGGAGCTGTTTTTT.

The CDR3 loop is CASSPGDRGVGIHEQYF. CDR3 DNA sequence: TGTGCCAGCAGCCCGGGGGACAGGGGGGTAGGTATACACGAGCAGTACTTC. V and J are TRBV11-2 and TRBJ2-7, with 11 bases aligning to TRBD1. J gave up 5 bases and V 5 bases, and 14 bases lay outside the gene matches. This CDR3 has 17 residues. Germline V gene lookup returns CDR1 SGHAT and CDR2 FQNNGV.

The J gene is TRBJ2-5, the V gene TRBV5-1; D not certain. The CDR3 runs 17 residues. CDR1 is SGHRS, CDR2 YFSETQ, per germline. Trimming pared 0 bases from V and 5 bases from J, leaving 20 bases between. This CDR3 reads CASSLAFHSDLEETQYF. The CDR3 DNA reads as TGCGCCAGCAGCTTGGCCTTTCACTCGGATCTGGAGGAGACCCAGTACTTC.

The V gene is TRBV19, the J gene TRBJ1-5; 8 positions agree with TRBD1. Germline V lookup: CDR1 LNHDA, CDR2 SQIVND (reference sequence). CDR3 size: 16 residues. V was clipped by 7 bases and J by 0 bases; unmatched bases: 8. The CDR3 DNA follows: TGTGCCAGTACCCATGACAGGGGTCGTAGCAATCAGCCCCAGCATTTT. Encoded protein: CASTHDRGRSNQPQHF.